This T cell receptor (beta chain) was retrieved from a study of neoadjuvant anti-PD-1 for oral cavity cancer. On the study more broadly: Patients without progression received a fourth nivolumab dose around day 43, then surgical resection on days 50-56. General study findings and limits: TCR analyses covered only three patients per response group. Expansion of preexisting intratumoral clones was suggested to aid response.

Per the germline V gene, CDR1 is LNHDA and CDR2 is SQIVND (reference sequence). The germline V and J ends were trimmed by 1 base and 1 base, with 8 bases remaining between them. The CDR3 has 15 residues. Most tumor samples had approximately 4.6 ug input DNA in two replicates. Sequencing was performed with immunoSEQ multiplex PCR; in TCRdb, only in-frame clones are kept and a portion is missing. The sample lists approximately 12,000 clones; around two thirds were seen once. This clone was seen only a few times. What it binds is unknown. Source: tumor tissue, taken before nivolumab (anti-PD-1) treatment. The rearrangement links TRBV19 to TRBJ1-3; D unclear. The origin of this receptor is a person aged 40 to 85 with oral cavity squamous cell carcinoma. The donor label of this sample is uncertain. The CDR3 DNA reads as TGTGCCAGTAGTATAGGGCGAGCTTCTGGAAACACCATATATTTT. Translating it yields CASSIGRASGNTIYF.